This TCR beta chain was identified during a study of metastatic and nonmetastatic thyroid tumors. Per the original data handling: For papillary thyroid cancer, a distant-metastasis classifier was constructed from CDR3 differences observed across clinicopathological groups. MiXCR reprocessed the PCR reads for TCRdb. For this entry, the V and J calls and clone size follow TCRdb and not the study's own pipeline. The repertoire holds 12,000 to 15,000 clones, 25% to 35% seen once, with about 3.7% in the top ten. The study's findings and limits: The reported finding was significantly higher TCR beta diversity in malignant thyroid tumors relative to benign nodules, in blood and tumor.

This clone was picked up many times. Antigen specificity is unknown. Every patient was untreated before thyroid surgery. Germline CDR1 is LGHNA and CDR2 is YSLEER. J lost 0 bases, V lost 0 bases, and 5 bases had no gene match. This CDR3 has 17 residues. The specimen sequenced was blood. The genes are TRBV4-3 and TRBJ2-3, with 8 bases that match TRBD2. The sequence derives from a female donor with papillary thyroid cancer or a benign thyroid nodule (not recorded which). Some clones in this sample may be carry-over from other donors' samples. The CDR3 DNA reads TGCGCCAGCAGCCAAGAACCGGCGGGAGGTAGCACAGATACGCAGTATTTT. Translating it yields CASSQEPAGGSTDTQYF.